This TCR beta chain was recorded in a study of identical twins. V shed 6 bases and J 1 base; nucleotides not matched to a gene: 5. This CDR3 has 16 residues. Germline-derived CDR1 and CDR2 are MNHNS and SASEGT. cDNA carried unique molecular identifiers, and a universal primer site was added by template switching. TCRdb passed the 5' RACE reads through MiXCR, listing each CDR3 protein once. This sample has about 520,000 distinct CDR3 sequences; roughly 21% occur once, and the top ten carry roughly 0.91%. These data also featured in a second study, about T cells expressing NK-cell markers.

Sequencing was performed on CD4+ T cells sorted from blood. The clonotype was recovered from a woman younger than 35 in good health. This chain connects TRBV6-1 to TRBJ2-4; TRBD2 matches at 11 bases. CDR3 region: CASSVRTSGAKNIQYF. The CDR3 nucleotides are TGTGCCAGCAGCGTCCGGACTAGCGGGGCCAAAAACATTCAGTACTTC.